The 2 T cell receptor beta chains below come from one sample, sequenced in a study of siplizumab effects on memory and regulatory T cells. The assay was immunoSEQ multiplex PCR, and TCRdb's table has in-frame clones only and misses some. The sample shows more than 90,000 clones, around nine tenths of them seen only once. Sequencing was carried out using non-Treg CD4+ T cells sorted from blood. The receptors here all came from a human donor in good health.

CDR3 sequence reads: CASATVVQGASASTDTQYF. CDR3 sequence (DNA): TGTGCTAGTGCCACCGTAGTACAGGGGGCGTCGGCTAGCACAGATACGCAGTATTTT. The chain recombines TRBV12-5 with TRBJ2-3; 9 positions match TRBD1. The CDR3 has 19 residues. The trim removed 7 bases at V and 0 bases at J, leaving 17 bases unmatched. Germline CDR1 LGHNT, CDR2 FRNRAP.

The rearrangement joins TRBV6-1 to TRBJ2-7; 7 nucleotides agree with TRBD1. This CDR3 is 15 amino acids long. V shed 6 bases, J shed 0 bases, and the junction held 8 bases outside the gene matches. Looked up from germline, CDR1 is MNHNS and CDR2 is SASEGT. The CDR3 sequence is CASREQGYGSYEQYF. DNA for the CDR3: TGTGCCAGCAGGGAACAGGGGTACGGCTCCTACGAGCAGTACTTC.